The clone carrying this TCR beta chain was found a few times. Its antigen is as yet unknown. Deletions cut 4 bases from V and 4 bases from J, with 17 bases between. Per germline, CDR1 SGDLS and CDR2 YYNGEE. The CDR3 consists of 15 residues. As the method for making TCR beta libraries, quantitative 5'-RACE with molecular barcodes was used. TCRdb used MiXCR to reprocess the 5' RACE reads, holding one entry per CDR3 protein. The sample contains roughly 130,000 distinct CDR3 sequences, roughly 15% of which appear only once. These data come from a study of CD8 T cells in ankylosing spondylitis. Notes on the study in general: Reports of some motif variants in reactive arthritis synovial fluid and blood predate this one. It appeared that ankylosing spondylitis blood was characterized by a TCR beta motif of roughly 8 highly homologous variants. Researchers report that disease-linked clones proved CD8+ and relatively rare in peripheral blood.

Source material: blood, either unsorted or a sorted T cell fraction (not recorded which). V is TRBV9 and J is TRBJ1-1; no clear D. This receptor was taken from a female donor with ankylosing spondylitis or in good health (not recorded which). The CDR3 DNA reads TGTGCCAGCAGCCTCCGACCCGGAGGGAGCACTGAAGCTTTCTTT. Amino acids: CASSLRPGGSTEAFF.